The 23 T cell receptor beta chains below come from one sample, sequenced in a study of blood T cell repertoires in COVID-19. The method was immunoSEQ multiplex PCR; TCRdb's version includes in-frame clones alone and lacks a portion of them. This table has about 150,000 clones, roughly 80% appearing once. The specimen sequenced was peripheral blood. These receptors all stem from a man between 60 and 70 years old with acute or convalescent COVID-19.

The CDR3 nucleotides read TGTGCCAGCGGGCGGGGACAGGGCTATGGCTACACCTTC. As protein: CASGRGQGYGYTF. The chain is built from TRBV12-3 or TRBV12-4 and TRBJ1-2, with 9 bases aligning to TRBD1. The CDR3 is 13 amino acids. V gave up 8 bases and J gave up 4 bases; unmatched junction bases: 5.

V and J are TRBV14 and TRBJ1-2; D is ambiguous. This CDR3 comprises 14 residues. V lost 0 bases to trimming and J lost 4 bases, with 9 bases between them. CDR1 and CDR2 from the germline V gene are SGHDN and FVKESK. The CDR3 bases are TGTGCCAGCAGCCAAGACAGAGGCCGCTATGGCTACACCTTC. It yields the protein CASSQDRGRYGYTF.

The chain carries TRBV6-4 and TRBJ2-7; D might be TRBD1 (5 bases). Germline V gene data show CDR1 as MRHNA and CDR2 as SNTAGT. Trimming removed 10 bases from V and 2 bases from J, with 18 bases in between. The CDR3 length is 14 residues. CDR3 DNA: TGTGCCATCTCCAGGGCAGGGTTCGCCTACGAGCAGTACTTC. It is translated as CAISRAGFAYEQYF.

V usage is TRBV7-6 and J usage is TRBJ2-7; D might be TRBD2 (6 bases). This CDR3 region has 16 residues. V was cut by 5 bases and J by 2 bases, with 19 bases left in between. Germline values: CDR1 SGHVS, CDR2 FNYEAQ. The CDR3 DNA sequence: TGTGCCAGCAGCCCGACGCGGGGTGGGGTGGCCTACGAGCAGTACTTC. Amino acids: CASSPTRGGVAYEQYF. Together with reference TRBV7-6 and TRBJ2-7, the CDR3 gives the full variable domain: GAGVSQSPRYKVTKRGQDVALRCDPISGHVSLYWYRQALGQGPEFLTYFNYEAQQDKSGLPNDRFSAERPEGSISTLTIQRTEQRDSAMYRCASSPTRGGVAYEQYFGPGTRLTVT.

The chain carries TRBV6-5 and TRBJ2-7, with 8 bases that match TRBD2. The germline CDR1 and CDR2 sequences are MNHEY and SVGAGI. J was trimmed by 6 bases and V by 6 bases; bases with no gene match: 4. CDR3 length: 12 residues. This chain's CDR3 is CASRTGGREQYF. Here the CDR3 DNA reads TGTGCCAGCAGGACGGGAGGGCGCGAGCAGTACTTC.

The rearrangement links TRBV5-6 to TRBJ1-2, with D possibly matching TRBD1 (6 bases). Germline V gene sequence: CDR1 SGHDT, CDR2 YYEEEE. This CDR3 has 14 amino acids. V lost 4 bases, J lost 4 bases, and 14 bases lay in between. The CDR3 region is CASSPFQGIYGYTF. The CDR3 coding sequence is TGTGCCAGCAGCCCCTTCCAGGGGATCTATGGCTACACCTTC.

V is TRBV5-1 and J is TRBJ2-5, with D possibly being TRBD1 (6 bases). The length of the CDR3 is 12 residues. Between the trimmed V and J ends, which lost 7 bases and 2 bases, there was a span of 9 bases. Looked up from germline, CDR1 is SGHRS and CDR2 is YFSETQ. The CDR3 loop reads CASRQEQETQYF. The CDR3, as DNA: TGCGCCAGCCGACAGGAACAAGAGACCCAGTACTTC.

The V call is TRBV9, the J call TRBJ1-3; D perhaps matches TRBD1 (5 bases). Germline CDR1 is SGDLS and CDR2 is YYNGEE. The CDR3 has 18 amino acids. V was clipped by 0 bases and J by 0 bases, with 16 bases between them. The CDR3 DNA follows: TGTGCCAGCAGCGTAGCTGCATGGGGCCCCTCCTCTGGAAACACCATATATTTT. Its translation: CASSVAAWGPSSGNTIYF. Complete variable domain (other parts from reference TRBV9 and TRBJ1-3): DSGVTQTPKHLITATGQRVTLRCSPRSGDLSVYWYQQSLDQGLQFLIQYYNGEERAKGNILERFSAQQFPDLHSELNLSSLELGDSALYFCASSVAAWGPSSGNTIYFGEGSWLTVV.

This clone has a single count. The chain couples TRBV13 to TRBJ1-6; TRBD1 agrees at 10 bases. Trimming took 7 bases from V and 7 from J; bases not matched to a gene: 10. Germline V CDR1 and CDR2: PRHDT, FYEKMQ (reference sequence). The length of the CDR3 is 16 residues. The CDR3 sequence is CASTTVDRGRNSPLHF. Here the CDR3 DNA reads TGTGCCAGCACCACCGTTGACAGGGGGCGAAATTCACCCCTCCACTTT. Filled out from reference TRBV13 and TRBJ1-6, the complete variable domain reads AAGVIQSPRHLIKEKRETATLKCYPIPRHDTVYWYQQGPGQDPQFLISFYEKMQSDKGSIPDRFSAQQFSDYHSELNMSSLELGDSALYFCASTTVDRGRNSPLHFGNGTRLTVT.

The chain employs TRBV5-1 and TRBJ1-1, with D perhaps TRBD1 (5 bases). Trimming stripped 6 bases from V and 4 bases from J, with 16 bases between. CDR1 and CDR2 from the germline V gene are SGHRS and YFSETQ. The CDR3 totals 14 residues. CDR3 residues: CASTRLSGGTEAFF. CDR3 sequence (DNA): TGCGCCAGCACCCGACTTTCCGGGGGCACTGAAGCTTTCTTT.

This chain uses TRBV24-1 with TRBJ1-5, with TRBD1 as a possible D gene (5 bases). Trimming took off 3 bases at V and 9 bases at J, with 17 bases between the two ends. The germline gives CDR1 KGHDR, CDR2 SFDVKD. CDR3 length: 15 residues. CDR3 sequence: CATSDPGGRFRPQHF. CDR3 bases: TGTGCCACCAGTGATCCCGGGGGACGTTTTAGGCCCCAGCATTTT.

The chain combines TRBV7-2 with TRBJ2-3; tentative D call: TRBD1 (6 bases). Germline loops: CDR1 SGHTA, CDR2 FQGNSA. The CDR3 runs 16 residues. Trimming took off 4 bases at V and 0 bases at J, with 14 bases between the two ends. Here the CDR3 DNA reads TGTGCCAGCAGCTCCTGGGGTACAGGGAGCACAGATACGCAGTATTTT. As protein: CASSSWGTGSTDTQYF.

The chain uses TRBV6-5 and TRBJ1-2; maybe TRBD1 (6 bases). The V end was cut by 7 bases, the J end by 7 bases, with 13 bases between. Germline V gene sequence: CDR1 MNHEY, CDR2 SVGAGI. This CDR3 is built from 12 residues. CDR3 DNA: TGTGCCAGCACCCTAGGGGGTGGTGGCTACACCTTC. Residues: CASTLGGGGYTF.

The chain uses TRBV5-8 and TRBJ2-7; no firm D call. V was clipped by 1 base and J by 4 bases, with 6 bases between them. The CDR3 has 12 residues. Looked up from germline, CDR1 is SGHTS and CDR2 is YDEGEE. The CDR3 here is CASSLYQYEQYF. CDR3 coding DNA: TGTGCCAGCAGCTTGTACCAGTACGAGCAGTACTTC. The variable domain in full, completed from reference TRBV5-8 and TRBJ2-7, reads EAGVTQSPTHLIKTRGQQATLRCSPISGHTSVYWYQQALGLGLQFLLWYDEGEERNRGNFPPRFSGRQFPNYSSELNVNALELEDSALYLCASSLYQYEQYFGPGTRLTVT.

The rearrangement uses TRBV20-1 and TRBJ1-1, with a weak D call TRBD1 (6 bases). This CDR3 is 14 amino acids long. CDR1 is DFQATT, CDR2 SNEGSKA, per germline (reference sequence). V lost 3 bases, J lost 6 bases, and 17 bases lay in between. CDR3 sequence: CSASSPGARAEAFF. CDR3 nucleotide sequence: TGCAGTGCTAGTTCTCCAGGGGCGAGGGCTGAAGCTTTCTTT.

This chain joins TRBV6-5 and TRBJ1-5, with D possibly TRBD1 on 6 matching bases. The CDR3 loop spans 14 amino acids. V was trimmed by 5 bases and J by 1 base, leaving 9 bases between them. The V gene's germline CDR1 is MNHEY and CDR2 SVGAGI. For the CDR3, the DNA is TGTGCCAGCAGTAGGGGGGGAAGCAATCAGCCCCAGCATTTT. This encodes CASSRGGSNQPQHF.

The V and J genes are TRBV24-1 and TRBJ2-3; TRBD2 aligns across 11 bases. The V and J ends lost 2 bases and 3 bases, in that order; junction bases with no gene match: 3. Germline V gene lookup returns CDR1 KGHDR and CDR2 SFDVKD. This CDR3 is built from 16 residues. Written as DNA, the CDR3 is TGTGCCACCAGTGATTACGTAGCGGGGGGGACAGATACGCAGTATTTT. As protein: CATSDYVAGGTDTQYF.

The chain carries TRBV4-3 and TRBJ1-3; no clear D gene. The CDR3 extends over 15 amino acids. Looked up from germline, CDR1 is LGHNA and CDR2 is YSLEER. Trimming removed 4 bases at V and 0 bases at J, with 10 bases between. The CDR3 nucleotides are TGCGCCAGCAGCCCAGGACTGAACTCTGGAAACACCATATATTTT. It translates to CASSPGLNSGNTIYF.

DNA of the CDR3: TGCGCCAGCAGCCAGATAGGGAGGGGGTTTTTCTACAATGAGCAGTTCTTC. Its protein is CASSQIGRGFFYNEQFF. This chain joins TRBV23-1 and TRBJ2-1; a weak D match, TRBD2 (7 bases). TRBV23-1 is treated as an ORF (open reading frame) with a function not yet certain. The CDR3 sequence is 17 residues long. The germline V and J ends were trimmed by 6 bases and 3 bases, with 21 bases remaining between them.

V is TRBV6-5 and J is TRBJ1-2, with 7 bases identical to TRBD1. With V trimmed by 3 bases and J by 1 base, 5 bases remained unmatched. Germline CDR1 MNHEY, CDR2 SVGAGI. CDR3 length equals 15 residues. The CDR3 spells CASSYSGQINYGYTF. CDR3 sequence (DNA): TGTGCCAGCAGTTATTCGGGACAGATTAACTATGGCTACACCTTC.

CDR3 sequence reads: CASSPRSTGMAQYF. In DNA, the CDR3 is TGTGCCAGCTCACCAAGATCAACAGGAATGGCCCAGTACTTC. The rearrangement links TRBV18 to TRBJ2-5, with D tentatively TRBD1 (5 bases). Germline CDR1 and CDR2: KGHSH and LQKENI. This CDR3 is 14 amino acids long. Trimming removed 2 bases from V and 9 bases from J, with 16 bases in between.

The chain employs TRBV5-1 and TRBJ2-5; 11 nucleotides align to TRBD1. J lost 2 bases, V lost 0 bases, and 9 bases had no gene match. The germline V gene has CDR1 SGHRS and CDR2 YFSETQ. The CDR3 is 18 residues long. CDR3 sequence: CASSLAARGTGGQETQYF. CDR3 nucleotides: TGCGCCAGCAGCTTGGCGGCCAGAGGGACAGGGGGGCAAGAGACCCAGTACTTC.

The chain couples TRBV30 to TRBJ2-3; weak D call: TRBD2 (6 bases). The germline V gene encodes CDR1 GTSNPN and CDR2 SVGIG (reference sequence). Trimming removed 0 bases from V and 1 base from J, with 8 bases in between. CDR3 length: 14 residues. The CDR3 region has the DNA TGTGCCTGGAGTGTGGCTAGCGGCACAGATACGCAGTATTTT. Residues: CAWSVASGTDTQYF.